Described below is a single T cell receptor (beta chain) sequence and its context. Its target is not known. Generated by immunoSEQ multiplex PCR, the TCRdb table keeps only in-frame clones and is missing some. The data show 45,000 to 60,000 clones, 89% seen once. Trimming at V came to 5 bases and at J to 6 bases, leaving 6 bases not matched to a gene. The CDR3 sequence is 15 residues long. From germline, CDR1 is MNHEY and CDR2 SMNVEV (reference sequence). The sample originates from a study of T cell responses to AZD1222 COVID-19 vaccine. The overall study: Both about-4-week and about-12-week second-dose recipients were combined.

Study outcomes and limitations: Vaccine-associated CD4 TCRs spanned spike, dominant at 160-218 and 743-854. Just five to seven AZD1222 recipients tested seropositive at baseline. It should be noted that donors were predominantly white British and more often female, and clonal diversity was possibly underestimated.

The rearrangement joins TRBV27 to TRBJ2-3; 12 bases fit TRBD2. This TCR derives from an adult in good health. The source was peripheral blood, collected on day 0 of AZD1222 vaccination. This CDR3 is CASSTLAGGQDTQYF. CDR3 DNA: TGTGCCAGCAGTACGCTAGCGGGAGGGCAGGATACGCAGTATTTT.